This TCR beta chain was recorded in a study of T cell responses to AZD1222 COVID-19 vaccine. Study-wide results and limits: There were vaccine-associated CD4 TCRs across spike, dominant at 160-218 and 743-854. Compared with day 0, the breadth and depth of the Spike-specific TCR repertoire rose significantly after two doses of AZD1222.

CDR3 size: 16 residues. Trimming left V 1 base short and J 0 bases short, with 7 bases between. Germline V lookup: CDR1 LGHNA, CDR2 YNFKEQ. TCRdb keeps only in-frame clones here, not all; method: immunoSEQ multiplex PCR. The sample carries roughly 130,000 clones, around nine tenths recorded once. This clone has ten or more counts. Antigen: not known. The V gene is TRBV4-2, the J gene TRBJ2-6; D is unresolved. The sequence derives from an adult in good health. The sample was peripheral blood, taken on day 0 of AZD1222 vaccination. For the CDR3, the DNA is TGTGCCAGCAGCCAAGGCGACGGCTCTGGGGCCAACGTCCTGACTTTC. This sequence encodes CASSQGDGSGANVLTF.